A single sample gave rise to the 25 T cell receptor beta chains below, sequenced in a study of OX40 agonist ivuxolimab in advanced cancers. The protocol used for the library was the immunoSEQ multiplex PCR assay. The source is immuneACCESS, and TCRdb retained only in-frame sequences with V and J called. Part of the clones is not carried over; for the studies checked, unresolved V genes explain less than half of this, and the remainder is unexplained. The sample has around 91,000 clones on record, nearly 90% of them singletons. The ten largest clones add up to approximately 0.19% of the sample. Sequencing used CD4+ or CD8+ T cells sorted from blood, obtained in a trial of the OX40 agonist ivuxolimab. The receptors were gathered from an adult with an advanced solid tumor such as melanoma, head and neck, liver or kidney cancer.

This rearrangement joins TRBV11-3 to TRBJ2-5; 8 nucleotides align to TRBD1. This CDR3 is 19 amino acids long. CDR1 SGHNT and CDR2 YENEEA come from the germline V gene. The V segment lost 2 bases and the J segment 5 bases; nucleotides outside the gene matches: 19. CDR3 in amino acids: CASSLSRQGSPRGRETQYF. The CDR3 DNA sequence: TGTGCCAGCAGCTTAAGTAGACAGGGGTCCCCTCGGGGTCGGGAGACCCAGTACTTC.

The chain joins TRBV10-3 to TRBJ2-3; 9 nucleotides align to TRBD2. Germline V gene lookup returns CDR1 ENHRY and CDR2 SYGVKD. The length of the CDR3 is 16 residues. The ends lost 4 bases at V and 4 bases at J; junction bases unmatched: 9. CDR3 nucleotide sequence: TGTGCCATCAGTGGAAATAGCGGGAGAGGCGCAGATACGCAGTATTTT. Residues: CAISGNSGRGADTQYF.

J is TRBJ1-3 and V is TRBV9, with 7 bases aligning to TRBD1. J was trimmed by 8 bases and V by 0 bases; bases with no gene match: 8. Germline lookup yields CDR1 SGDLS and CDR2 YYNGEE. There are 15 residues in the CDR3. The CDR3 sequence: CASSVDSGTVHTIYF. CDR3 coding DNA: TGTGCCAGCAGCGTAGATTCCGGGACAGTCCACACCATATATTTT. Supplemented by reference TRBV9 and TRBJ1-3, the full variable domain reads DSGVTQTPKHLITATGQRVTLRCSPRSGDLSVYWYQQSLDQGLQFLIQYYNGEERAKGNILERFSAQQFPDLHSELNLSSLELGDSALYFCASSVDSGTVHTIYFGEGSWLTVV.

The chain couples TRBV7-2 to TRBJ1-5; D is undetermined. Trimming left V 2 bases short and J 5 bases short, with 7 bases between. The CDR3 contains 13 residues. Germline V gene sequence: CDR1 SGHTA, CDR2 FQGNSA. CDR3 sequence: CASSLRGHQPQHF. The CDR3 DNA is TGTGCCAGCAGCTTAAGAGGCCATCAGCCCCAGCATTTT.

The genes are TRBV10-3 and TRBJ1-1, with a possible D match to TRBD1 (5 bases). CDR1 and CDR2 from the germline V gene are ENHRY and SYGVKD. Trimming stripped 7 bases from V and 5 bases from J, with 17 bases between. This CDR3 is built from 14 residues. Written as DNA, the CDR3 is TGTGCCATCACAACGGGGGGAGGTCGGACTGAAGCTTTCTTT. Its translation is CAITTGGGRTEAFF.

The CDR3 nucleotides read TGTGCCAGCTCACCACTCGAAAACACCATATATTTT. Its translation is CASSPLENTIYF. The gene calls are TRBV18 and TRBJ1-3; D call uncertain. The CDR3 is made up of 12 amino acids. Trimming removed 1 base from V and 6 bases from J, with 4 bases in between. Germline V CDR1 and CDR2: KGHSH, LQKENI.

This clone was detected only a few times. This chain uses TRBV5-1 with TRBJ2-3; 7 positions match TRBD1. Germline lookup yields CDR1 SGHRS and CDR2 YFSETQ. This CDR3 is built from 15 residues. Trimming removed 3 bases from V and 5 bases from J; junction bases left unmatched: 9. As DNA, the CDR3 is TGCGCCAGCAGCTCGGGACAGACCCTCGAAGATACGCAGTATTTT. Its translation is CASSSGQTLEDTQYF. The full variable domain, its missing parts supplied by reference TRBV5-1 and TRBJ2-3, is KAGVTQTPRYLIKTRGQQVTLSCSPISGHRSVSWYQQTPGQGLQFLFEYFSETQRNKGNFPGRFSGRQFSNSRSEMNVSTLELGDSALYLCASSSGQTLEDTQYFGPGTRLTVL.

The sample holds one count of this clone. The chain is built from TRBV19 and TRBJ2-1; 11 nucleotides line up with TRBD2. The ends lost 4 bases at V and 3 bases at J; junction bases unmatched: 8. The germline CDR1 and CDR2 sequences are LNHDA and SQIVND (reference sequence). The CDR3 extends over 17 amino acids. The CDR3 reads CASSKGRLAGLYNEQFF. The CDR3 nucleotides are TGTGCCAGTAGTAAGGGTCGACTAGCGGGGCTCTACAATGAGCAGTTCTTC.

This CDR3 is CASSFFPAGGQNEQFF. The CDR3 DNA reads TGCGCCAGCAGCTTCTTTCCAGCGGGGGGCCAGAATGAGCAGTTCTTC. The chain combines TRBV5-1 with TRBJ2-1; 9 nucleotides match TRBD2. Germline CDR1 and CDR2: SGHRS and YFSETQ. The CDR3 spans 16 residues. V lost 2 bases and J lost 7; bases outside the gene matches: 10.

This chain links TRBV27 with TRBJ2-7; 11 nucleotides align to TRBD2. CDR1 MNHEY and CDR2 SMNVEV come from the germline V gene (reference sequence). V was pared by 6 bases and J by 3 bases, with 4 bases of the junction left unmatched. The length of the CDR3 is 14 residues. CDR3 DNA sequence: TGTGCCAGCAGACGACTAGCGGGAAGCTACGAGCAGTACTTC. This encodes CASRRLAGSYEQYF.

The chain carries TRBV28 and TRBJ2-1; 8 bases map to TRBD1. The CDR3 consists of 13 residues. V gave up 6 bases and J gave up 8 bases; unmatched junction bases: 6. Germline loops: CDR1 MDHEN, CDR2 SYDVKM. The CDR3 region has the DNA TGTGCCAGCAGGGTTGGACAGGGCTATGAGCAGTTCTTC. Its translation: CASRVGQGYEQFF.

This clone was seen once. Other DNA variants within this sample encode the same CDR3. This rearrangement joins TRBV6-6 to TRBJ2-3, with TRBD2 matching over 10 bases. The junction had 3 bases not matched to a gene; V was cut back by 9 bases and J by 3 bases. This CDR3 comprises 13 residues. Germline CDR1 and CDR2: MNHNY and SVGAGI (reference sequence). The CDR3 protein is CASRTSGTDTQYF. CDR3 in DNA: TGTGCCAGTCGGACTAGCGGAACAGATACGCAGTATTTT.

The CDR3 DNA sequence: TGTGCCAGCAGTTCCGGGACTCCGAGGGCTTTCTTT. Its protein product is CASSSGTPRAFF. The chain joins TRBV28 to TRBJ1-1, with a possible D match to TRBD1 (5 bases). CDR3 length: 12 residues. The germline V gene has CDR1 MDHEN and CDR2 SYDVKM. Trimming left V 4 bases short and J 11 bases short, with 14 bases between.

This rearrangement joins TRBV18 to TRBJ1-1; no firm D call. Trimming shortened V by 1 base and J by 3 bases, and 12 bases separated the two germline ends. The CDR3 totals 15 residues. Germline V gene lookup returns CDR1 KGHSH and CDR2 LQKENI. CDR3 nucleotides: TGTGCCAGCTCACCACGGCTCGGTATGGACACTGAAGCTTTCTTT. Residues: CASSPRLGMDTEAFF.

The gene calls are TRBV5-4 and TRBJ2-5, with D uncertain. This CDR3 comprises 14 residues. Trimming pared 1 base from V and 5 bases from J, leaving 12 bases between. Germline CDR1 and CDR2: SGHNT and YYREEE (reference sequence). The CDR3 loop is CASSLSGSGETQYF. The DNA for the CDR3 is TGTGCCAGCAGCTTGTCAGGTTCCGGGGAGACCCAGTACTTC.

This chain connects TRBV7-2 to TRBJ2-5; no reliable D call. Germline V gene data show CDR1 as SGHTA and CDR2 as FQGNSA. Trimming shortened V by 0 bases and J by 5 bases, and 7 bases separated the two germline ends. CDR3 length: 13 residues. The CDR3 region has the DNA TGTGCCAGCAGCTTAGCGCGTGAGGAGACCCAGTACTTC. It translates to CASSLAREETQYF.

The rearrangement links TRBV9 to TRBJ2-5; D gene uncertain. The CDR3 is 15 amino acids. Between the trimmed V and J ends, which lost 3 bases and 2 bases, there was a span of 14 bases. CDR1 and CDR2 (germline): SGDLS, YYNGEE. The CDR3 DNA reads as TGTGCCAGCAGCGCACTGTGGGGTCGGCAAGAGACCCAGTACTTC. Its protein is CASSALWGRQETQYF. Supplemented by reference TRBV9 and TRBJ2-5, the full variable domain reads DSGVTQTPKHLITATGQRVTLRCSPRSGDLSVYWYQQSLDQGLQFLIQYYNGEERAKGNILERFSAQQFPDLHSELNLSSLELGDSALYFCASSALWGRQETQYFGPGTRLLVL.

The chain employs TRBV5-1 and TRBJ2-5; D not certain. Germline loops: CDR1 SGHRS, CDR2 YFSETQ. V lost 0 bases and J 5 bases, leaving 14 bases between the germline ends. The CDR3 spans 15 residues. The CDR3 coding sequence is TGCGCCAGCAGCTTGGAGGGTTACCCCACGGAGACCCAGTACTTC. Protein: CASSLEGYPTETQYF.

This chain uses TRBV29-1 with TRBJ2-5, with 13 bases matching TRBD2. The ends lost 1 base at V and 0 bases at J; junction bases unmatched: 5. Germline lookup yields CDR1 SQVTM and CDR2 ANQGSEA. The CDR3 is made up of 17 amino acids. The CDR3 DNA sequence: TGCAGCGTTGAAGGGGGACTAGCGGGGCCTAACCAAGAGACCCAGTACTTC. Translation: CSVEGGLAGPNQETQYF. The full variable domain, completed using reference TRBV29-1 and TRBJ2-5, is SAVISQKPSRDICQRGTSLTIQCQVDSQVTMMFWYRQQPGQSLTLIATANQGSEATYESGFVIDKFPISRPNLTFSTLTVSNMSPEDSSIYLCSVEGGLAGPNQETQYFGPGTRLLVL.

The chain links TRBV19 to TRBJ2-4; 9 bases align to TRBD1. CDR3 length: 16 residues. Germline V gene data show CDR1 as LNHDA and CDR2 as SQIVND (reference sequence). V was pared by 5 bases and J by 3 bases, with 8 bases of the junction left unmatched. Written as DNA, the CDR3 is TGTGCCAGTAGTCCCCGGACAGGGGAGGGCAAAAACATTCAGTACTTC. Translation gives CASSPRTGEGKNIQYF.

The V gene is TRBV19, the J gene TRBJ1-2; no reliable D call. CDR1 and CDR2 from the germline V gene are LNHDA and SQIVND (reference sequence). CDR3 length: 16 residues. V shed 5 bases and J shed 5 bases, with 21 bases lying between them. DNA of the CDR3: TGTGCCAGTAGTGGTCAGGCCCGGCCGGGGATATATGGCTACACCTTC. It codes for CASSGQARPGIYGYTF.

This clone is a singleton in its sample. The chain recombines TRBV14 with TRBJ2-5; TRBD2 agrees at 10 bases. Germline V CDR1 and CDR2: SGHDN, FVKESK. The CDR3 is made up of 15 amino acids. The V segment lost 2 bases and the J segment 5 bases; nucleotides outside the gene matches: 5. The DNA of the CDR3 is TGTGCCAGCAGCCAATTTAGCGGGAGGATGGAGACCCAGTACTTC. As protein: CASSQFSGRMETQYF.

The V and J genes are TRBV28 and TRBJ1-2, with D unresolved. CDR3 length: 13 residues. V was trimmed by 6 bases and J by 10 bases, leaving 18 bases between them. Germline CDR1 is MDHEN and CDR2 is SYDVKM. The CDR3 nucleotides are TGTGCCAGCAGAACCGCGGACGTGGCTGTCTACACCTTC. It encodes CASRTADVAVYTF.

The chain couples TRBV19 to TRBJ1-5; D unresolved. The ends were cut back, 5 bases at V and 0 bases at J, with 8 bases in the middle. The germline gives CDR1 LNHDA, CDR2 SQIVND (reference sequence). The CDR3 runs 14 residues. The CDR3 region is CASSGVYSNQPQHF. DNA for the CDR3: TGTGCCAGTAGTGGTGTCTATAGCAATCAGCCCCAGCATTTT.

The J gene is TRBJ2-7, the V gene TRBV28; weak D call: TRBD2 (5 bases). The germline gives CDR1 MDHEN, CDR2 SYDVKM. Trimming pared 5 bases from V and 2 bases from J, leaving 13 bases between. The CDR3 spans 14 residues. CDR3 bases: TGTGCCAGCAGTCCCCCATCCGGGGCCTACGAGCAGTACGTC. Its translation is CASSPPSGAYEQYV.